The 5 T cell receptor beta chains reported below all come from one sample, sequenced in a study of blood T cell repertoires in COVID-19. Clones were read by immunoSEQ multiplex PCR, and TCRdb kept only the in-frame ones, dropping some. The table records approximately 89,000 clones, over 60% of them present only once. The sample taken for sequencing was peripheral blood. The receptors here all came from a human donor in a cohort sampled during active COVID-19.

This clone was seen a handful of times. V is TRBV4-3 and J is TRBJ1-2; D gene ambiguous. This CDR3 comprises 14 residues. V gave up 1 base and J gave up 4 bases, with 10 bases separating them. Germline CDR1 reads LGHNA; CDR2 reads YSLEER. CDR3 residues: CASSQVRGPYGYTF. DNA of the CDR3: TGCGCCAGCAGCCAAGTGAGAGGGCCCTATGGCTACACCTTC.

The chain has TRBV11-3 and TRBJ2-5; 8 nucleotides line up with TRBD2. In germline, CDR1 is SGHNT, CDR2 YENEEA. Trimming at V came to 2 bases and at J to 0 bases, leaving 2 bases not matched to a gene. The CDR3 loop spans 15 amino acids. CDR3 sequence (DNA): TGTGCCAGCAGCTTAACGGGACTAGACCAAGAGACCCAGTACTTC. Translated: CASSLTGLDQETQYF.

The chain links TRBV2 to TRBJ2-7, with TRBD1 matching 10 bases. This CDR3 has 14 amino acids. Germline CDR1 and CDR2: SNHLY and FYNNEI. Trimming took 2 bases from V and 4 from J; bases not matched to a gene: 2. CDR3 DNA sequence: TGTGCCAGCAGTGAAAGACAGGGGGCATACGAGCAGTACTTC. This codes for CASSERQGAYEQYF.

Here the CDR3 DNA reads TGTGCCAGCAGTGTCAGGGGCGGGAGAAGTACTGAGCAGTTCTTC. This sequence encodes CASSVRGGRSTEQFF. This chain joins TRBV2 and TRBJ2-1; D might be TRBD2 (7 bases). V gave up 4 bases and J gave up 9 bases, with 19 bases separating them. Germline V lookup: CDR1 SNHLY, CDR2 FYNNEI. The CDR3 runs to 15 residues. The variable domain in full, completed from reference TRBV2 and TRBJ2-1, reads EPEVTQTPSHQVTQMGQEVILRCVPISNHLYFYWYRQILGQKVEFLVSFYNNEISEKSEIFDDQFSVERPDGSNFTLKIRSTKLEDSAMYFCASSVRGGRSTEQFFGPGTRLTVL.

The rearrangement links TRBV6-5 to TRBJ2-7; TRBD2 aligns across 12 bases. Germline loops: CDR1 MNHEY, CDR2 SVGAGI. The CDR3 sequence is 15 residues long. Losses at the gene ends were 5 bases for V and 5 bases for J; bases not matched to a gene: 7. The CDR3 nucleotides read TGTGCCAGCAGTCAGACTAGCGGGAGACGTCACGAGCAGTACTTC. It codes for CASSQTSGRRHEQYF.